This TCR beta chain was found in a study of regulatory T cells in long-lasting Graves disease. The CDR3 extends over 14 amino acids. Trimming pared 6 bases from V and 1 base from J, leaving 12 bases between. Germline CDR1 is MNHNS and CDR2 is SASEGT. Time point described: newly diagnosed GD, antithyroid drugs for less than 3 months. After RNA was extracted from PBMCs, the TCR library was made from it. Sequencing libraries for TCR beta were prepared with iRepertoire HTBI primers and Arm-PCR of CDR3 regions. TCRdb ran MiXCR on the multiplex PCR reads and lists one entry per CDR3 protein. This repertoire shows roughly 350,000 distinct CDR3 sequences, under 20% found once; its top ten account for 20% to 25%. These same data were also listed under a study on T cells in Graves' hyperthyroidism and ophthalmopathy. This second report adds: No ophthalmopathy progression within 18 months constituted stable Graves' hyperthyroidism. Ophthalmopathy could be told apart from stable hyperthyroidism with a 13 V-J model.

Sample: peripheral blood mononuclear cells (PBMCs), taken at new diagnosis, from a patient treated with antithyroid drugs. The receptor's source is a woman between 18 and 29 years old with Graves disease. This chain joins TRBV6-1 and TRBJ1-1; no clear D gene. In DNA, the CDR3 is TGTGCCAGCAGCAACGGGTTGGGGAACACTGAAGCTTTCTTT. This sequence encodes CASSNGLGNTEAFF.